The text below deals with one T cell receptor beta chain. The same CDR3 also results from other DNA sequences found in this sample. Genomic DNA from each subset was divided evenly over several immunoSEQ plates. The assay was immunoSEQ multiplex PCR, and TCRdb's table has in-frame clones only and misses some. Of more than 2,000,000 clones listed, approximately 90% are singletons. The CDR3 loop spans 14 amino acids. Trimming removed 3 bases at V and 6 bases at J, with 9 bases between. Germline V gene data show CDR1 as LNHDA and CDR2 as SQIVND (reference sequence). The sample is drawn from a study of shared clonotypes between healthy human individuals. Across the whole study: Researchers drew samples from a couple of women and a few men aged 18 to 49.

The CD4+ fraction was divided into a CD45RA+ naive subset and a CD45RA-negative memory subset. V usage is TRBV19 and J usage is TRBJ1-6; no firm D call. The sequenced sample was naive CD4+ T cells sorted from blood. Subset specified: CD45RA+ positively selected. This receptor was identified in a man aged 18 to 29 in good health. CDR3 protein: CASSIGVSNSPLHF. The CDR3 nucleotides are TGTGCCAGTAGTATCGGGGTTTCTAATTCACCCCTCCACTTT.